This T cell receptor (beta chain) comes out of a study of CD8 T cells in Susac syndrome. Study-level points and caveats: The study conceded that relatively few individuals underwent its TCR sequencing and HLA analysis.

An input of about 0.5 to 1 ug of RNA was subjected to reverse transcription using random hexamers. Multiplex immunoSEQ PCR targeted 54 Vbeta and 13 Jbeta TCR beta segments. One entry per CDR3 protein results from TCRdb running MiXCR on the immunoSEQ multiplex PCR reads. Among some 120,000 distinct CDR3 sequences listed, about 90% were seen once. High-throughput TCR beta sequencing covered peripheral CD8+ and CD4+ T cells. In contrast to the negatively isolated CD8+ and CD4+ T cells, TEMRA cells were FACS-enriched. CDR1 and CDR2 from the germline V gene are SEHNR and FQNEAQ (reference sequence). Trimming cost V 6 bases and J 3 bases, with 14 bases left between them. CDR3 length: 14 residues. Comments on this clonotype: Its antigen remains unidentified.

The clonotype originates from a human donor with multiple sclerosis. Material: CD8+ T cells from PBMCs. The chain has TRBV7-9 and TRBJ1-1; D not resolved. This CDR3 is CASRNTAGYTEAFF. The DNA of the CDR3 is TGTGCCAGCAGAAACACAGCGGGTTACACTGAAGCTTTCTTT. The full variable domain, completed using reference TRBV7-9 and TRBJ1-1, is DTGVSQNPRHKITKRGQNVTFRCDPISEHNRLYWYRQTLGQGPEFLTYFQNEAQLEKSRLLSDRFSAERPKGSFSTLEIQRTEQGDSAMYLCASRNTAGYTEAFFGQGTRLTVV.